A single T cell receptor beta chain is shown here with its context. Distinct nucleotide sequences in the sample also encode this CDR3. The CDR3 has 11 residues. Per germline, CDR1 DFQATT and CDR2 SNEGSKA (reference sequence). V shed 3 bases and J shed 6 bases, with 9 bases lying between them. These data belong to a study of blood T cell repertoires in COVID-19. Study context: Sample material is recorded as cDNA or gDNA derived from T cells, B-cell-depleted T cells, or PBMCs.

Profiled with immunoSEQ multiplex PCR; TCRdb holds only in-frame clones, not every one. The sample contains over 130,000 clones, 75% to 90% of which appear only once. The sequenced sample was peripheral blood. The chain carries TRBV20-1 and TRBJ2-7; perhaps TRBD2 as D (6 bases). The TCR was taken from a man aged 60 to 75 with active or convalescent COVID-19. CDR3 amino acids: CSARLGGEQYF. As DNA, the CDR3 is TGCAGTGCTAGGCTCGGGGGCGAGCAGTACTTC.